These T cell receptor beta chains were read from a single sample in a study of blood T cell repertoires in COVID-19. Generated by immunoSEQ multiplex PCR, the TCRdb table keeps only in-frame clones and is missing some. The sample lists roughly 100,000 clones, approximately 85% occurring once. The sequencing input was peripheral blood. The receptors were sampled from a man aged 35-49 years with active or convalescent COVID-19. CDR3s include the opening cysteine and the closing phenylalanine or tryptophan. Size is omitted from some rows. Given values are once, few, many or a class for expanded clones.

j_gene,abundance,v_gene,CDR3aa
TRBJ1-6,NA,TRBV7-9,CASSPSRLSESPLHF
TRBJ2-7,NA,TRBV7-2,CASSAAGQGPFRYF
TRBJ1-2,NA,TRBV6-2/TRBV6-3,CASSRTDSYGYTF
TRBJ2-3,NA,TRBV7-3,CASSLNSRGLDTQYF
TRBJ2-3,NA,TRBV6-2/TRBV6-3,CASSYSKEARTDTQYF
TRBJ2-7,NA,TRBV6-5,CASSRDFSSYEQYF
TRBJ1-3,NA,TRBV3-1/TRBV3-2,CASSQGQGNGNTIYF
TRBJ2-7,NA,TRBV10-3,CAISAATAYEQYF
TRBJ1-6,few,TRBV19,CASSPQTGGSYNSPLHF
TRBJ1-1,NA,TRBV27,CASSLWGGQRNTEAFF
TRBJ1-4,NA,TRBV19,CASRLPSTGDGEKLFF
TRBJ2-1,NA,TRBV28,CASNPTAAGGFNEQFF
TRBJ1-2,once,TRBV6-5,CATHLLLLRDYGYTF
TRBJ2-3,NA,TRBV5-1,CASSPGEATDTQYF
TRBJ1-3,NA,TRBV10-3,CAISERQGGGNTIYF
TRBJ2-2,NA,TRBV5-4,CASNRAGGDNTGELFF
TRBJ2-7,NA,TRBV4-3,CASSQDPGKVYEQYF
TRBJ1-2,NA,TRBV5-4,CASSQDSLGNYGYTF
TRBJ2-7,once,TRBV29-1,CSVTGTGNYEQYF
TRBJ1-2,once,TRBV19,CASRYGSDYNYGYTF
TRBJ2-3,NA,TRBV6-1,CASSDWRGGKDTQYF
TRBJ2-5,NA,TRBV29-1,CSVDGSGGVSETQYF
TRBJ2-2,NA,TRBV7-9,CASSNSYDAGELFF
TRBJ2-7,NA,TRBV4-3,CASSPRDYPYEQYF
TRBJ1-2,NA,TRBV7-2,CASRLGGDYGYTF
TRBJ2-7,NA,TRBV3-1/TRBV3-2,CASSQQAYYEQYF
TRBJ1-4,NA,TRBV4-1,CASSQGVQGYGEKLFF
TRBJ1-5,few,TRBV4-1,CASSQDLRDQPQHF
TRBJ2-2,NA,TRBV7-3,CASSPQRAGVTGELFF
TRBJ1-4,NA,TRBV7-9,CASSSRQPQGEKLFF
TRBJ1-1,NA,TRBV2,CASGGRGKAFF
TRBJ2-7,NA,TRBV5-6,CASSLGDRINEQYF
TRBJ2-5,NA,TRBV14,CASSLGLPETQYF
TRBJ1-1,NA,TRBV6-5,CASRTTGGTEAFF
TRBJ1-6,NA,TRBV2,CASSLPGQSPLHF
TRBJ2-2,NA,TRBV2,CASIGGATTGELFF
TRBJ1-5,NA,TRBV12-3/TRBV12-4,CASSPGNQPQHF
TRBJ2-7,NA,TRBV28,CASSLPGQGSYEQYF
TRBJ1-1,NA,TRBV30,CAWTRYGVNTEAFF
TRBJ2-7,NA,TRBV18,CASSYQTGGALREQYF
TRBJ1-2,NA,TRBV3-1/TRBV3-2,CASSQGTAANYGYTF